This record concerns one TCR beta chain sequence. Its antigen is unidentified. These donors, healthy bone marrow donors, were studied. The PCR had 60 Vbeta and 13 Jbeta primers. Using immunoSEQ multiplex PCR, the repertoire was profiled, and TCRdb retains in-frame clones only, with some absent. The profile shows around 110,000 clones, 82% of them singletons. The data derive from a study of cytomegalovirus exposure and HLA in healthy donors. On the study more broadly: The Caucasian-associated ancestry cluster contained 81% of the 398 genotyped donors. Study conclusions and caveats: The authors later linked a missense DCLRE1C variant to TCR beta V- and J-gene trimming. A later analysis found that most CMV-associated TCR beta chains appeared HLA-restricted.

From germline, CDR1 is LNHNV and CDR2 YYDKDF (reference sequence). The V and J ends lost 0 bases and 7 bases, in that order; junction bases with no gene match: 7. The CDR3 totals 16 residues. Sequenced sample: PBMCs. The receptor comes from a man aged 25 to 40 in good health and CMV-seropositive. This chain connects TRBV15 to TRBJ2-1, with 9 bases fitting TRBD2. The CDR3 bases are TGTGCCACCAGCAGAGATCGCGGGGGGGCGCGAAATGAGCAGTTCTTC. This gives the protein CATSRDRGGARNEQFF.